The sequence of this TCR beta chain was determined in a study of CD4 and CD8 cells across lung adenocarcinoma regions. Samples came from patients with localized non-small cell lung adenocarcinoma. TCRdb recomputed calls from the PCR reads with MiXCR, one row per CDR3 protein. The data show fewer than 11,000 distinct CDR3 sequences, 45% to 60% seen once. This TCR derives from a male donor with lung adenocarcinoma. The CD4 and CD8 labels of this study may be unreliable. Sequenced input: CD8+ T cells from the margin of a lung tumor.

CDR3 residues: CASRDRVSLDSYEQYF. The DNA for the CDR3 is TGTGCCAGCAGAGACAGGGTCTCCTTGGACTCCTACGAGCAGTACTTC. J is TRBJ2-1 and V is TRBV6-1; 7 bases align to TRBD1. The better agreement between TRBJ2-7 and the DNA end casts doubt on the J call. CDR1 is MNHNS and CDR2 is SASEGT in the germline V gene. The CDR3 length is 16 residues.